The present T cell receptor (beta chain) was sequenced within a study of regulatory T cells in long-lasting Graves disease. Study-wide results and limits: Reduced TCR diversity was observed in persistent Graves' patients versus newly diagnosed patients. In persistent patients, shared public clonotypes (roughly 2,700) outnumbered those in new patients (roughly 1,000). Persistent cases favored TRBV28, TRBJ1-2 and TRBJ2-5.

As regards this clonotype: What it recognizes is unknown.

Both iRepertoire HTBI primers and Arm-PCR of CDR3 regions were used to build the TCR beta libraries. TCRdb reanalysed the multiplex PCR reads using MiXCR and keeps one entry per CDR3 protein. The sample lists a few hundred thousand distinct CDR3 sequences, about 20% seen once, with roughly 13% in the top ten. V was cut by 7 bases and J by 0 bases, with 8 bases left in between. In germline, CDR1 is MNHEY, CDR2 SMNVEV (reference sequence). The CDR3 length is 13 residues. Time point specified: persistent/refractory GD, antithyroid drugs over 5 years with positive TRAb. Making the TCR library involved RNA that had been extracted from PBMCs.

The chain uses TRBV27 and TRBJ2-3; D is unresolved. The sequencing here drew on peripheral blood mononuclear cells (PBMCs), taken when the disease was refractory, from a patient treated with antithyroid drugs. The TCR comes from a female donor with Graves disease. The CDR3 protein is CASTPDSTDTQYF. In DNA form, the CDR3 reads TGTGCCAGCACTCCGGACAGCACAGATACGCAGTATTTT.